This T cell receptor (beta chain) originates from a study of cytomegalovirus exposure and HLA in healthy donors. The CDR3 totals 13 residues. Trimming removed 3 bases from V and 4 bases from J, with 9 bases in between. Germline V gene lookup returns CDR1 PRHDT and CDR2 FYEKMQ (reference sequence). 60 Vbeta and 13 Jbeta primers were used in PCR. Profiling relied on immunoSEQ multiplex PCR, and the TCRdb table lists in-frame clones only, not all of them. The data contain fewer than 95,000 clones, approximately 63% of them singletons. The receptor was isolated from a woman younger than 45 in good health and CMV-seronegative. The chain is built from TRBV13 and TRBJ1-2; no reliable D call. Sample: PBMCs. CDR3 coding DNA: TGTGCCAGCAGCTTTACCCGGTTCTATGGCTACACCTTC. Its protein is CASSFTRFYGYTF.